The 6 T cell receptor beta chains in this list originate from one sample, sequenced in a study of T cells in localized non-small cell lung cancer. Repertoires were generated with immunoSEQ multiplex PCR, while TCRdb's copy carries only in-frame clones and drops some. The data contain roughly 70,000 clones, around 85% of them singletons. The material sequenced was peripheral blood, taken before any cancer treatment. The receptors were sampled from a male donor at least 60 years old with stage III squamous cell lung carcinoma.

This clone was observed once. The genes are TRBV19 and TRBJ1-1; maybe TRBD1 (5 bases). The V gene's germline CDR1 is LNHDA and CDR2 SQIVND (reference sequence). CDR3 size: 15 residues. Deletions cut 3 bases from V and 0 bases from J, with 11 bases between. CDR3 coding DNA: TGTGCCAGTAGTATCCCAGGGTCAATGAACACTGAAGCTTTCTTT. Translation: CASSIPGSMNTEAFF.

This chain uses TRBV7-9 with TRBJ2-5, with a possible D match to TRBD1 (6 bases). V was clipped by 5 bases and J by 3 bases, with 13 bases between them. The CDR3 has 14 amino acids. Germline CDR1 SEHNR, CDR2 FQNEAQ (reference sequence). The CDR3 DNA is TGTGCCAGCAGCCACCCTGGGGGCGAAGAGACCCAGTACTTC. Amino acids: CASSHPGGEETQYF.

V and J are TRBV4-2 and TRBJ2-5, with 13 bases fitting TRBD2. The V segment lost 1 base and the J segment 4 bases; nucleotides outside the gene matches: 6. This CDR3 contains 17 residues. The germline V gene has CDR1 LGHNA and CDR2 YNFKEQ. This CDR3 is CASSQGGTSGALETQYF. The CDR3 DNA reads TGTGCCAGCAGCCAAGGAGGGACTAGCGGGGCTTTAGAGACCCAGTACTTC.

A single count supports this clone. The chain links TRBV21-1 to TRBJ2-5; no check of the table's D call, TRBD2, against the DNA was made. TRBV21-1 is designated a pseudogene. The CDR3 consists of 13 residues. The CDR3: CASTHDSQETQYF. CDR3 in DNA: TGTGCCAGCACACACGACTCTCAAGAGACCCAGTACTTC.

CDR3 amino acids: CASSENRGETEAFF. CDR3 DNA: TGTGCCAGCAGTGAGAACAGGGGAGAGACTGAAGCTTTCTTT. The rearrangement uses TRBV6-1 and TRBJ1-1, with 7 bases matching TRBD1. Germline lookup yields CDR1 MNHNS and CDR2 SASEGT. The CDR3 spans 14 residues. The V and J ends lost 3 bases and 5 bases, in that order; junction bases with no gene match: 6.

The chain employs TRBV7-6 and TRBJ2-5; no definite D call. The J call may be wrong; the DNA end is better matched by TRBJ2-7. The CDR3 totals 13 residues. CDR1 is SGHVS, CDR2 FNYEAQ, per germline. The CDR3 loop reads CASSPGPNYEQYF. DNA of the CDR3: TGTGCCAGCAGCCCCGGCCCGAACTACGAGCAGTACTTC.